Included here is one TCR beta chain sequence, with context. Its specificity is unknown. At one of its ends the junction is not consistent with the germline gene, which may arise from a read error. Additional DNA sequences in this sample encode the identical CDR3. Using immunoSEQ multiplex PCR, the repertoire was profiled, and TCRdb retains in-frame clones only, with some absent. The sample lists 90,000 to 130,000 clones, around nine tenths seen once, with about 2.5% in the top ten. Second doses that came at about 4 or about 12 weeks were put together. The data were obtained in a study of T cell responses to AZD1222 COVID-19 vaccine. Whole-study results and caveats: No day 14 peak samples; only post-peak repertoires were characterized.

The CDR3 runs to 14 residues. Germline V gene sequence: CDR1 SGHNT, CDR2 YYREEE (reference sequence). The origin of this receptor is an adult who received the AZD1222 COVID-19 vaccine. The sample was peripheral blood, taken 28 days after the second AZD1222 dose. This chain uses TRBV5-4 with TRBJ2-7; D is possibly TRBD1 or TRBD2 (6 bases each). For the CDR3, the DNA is TGTGCCAGTAGCTTCAGGGGAGGAACCTACGAGCAGTACTTC. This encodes CASSFRGGTYEQYF. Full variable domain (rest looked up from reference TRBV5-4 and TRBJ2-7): ETGVTQSPTHLIKTRGQQVTLRCSSQSGHNTVSWYQQALGQGPQFIFQYYREEENGRGNFPPRFSGLQFPNYSSELNVNALELDDSALYLCASSFRGGTYEQYFGPGTRLTVT.